This T cell receptor (beta chain) was observed in a study of regulatory T cells in long-lasting Graves disease. As to time point: newly diagnosed GD, antithyroid drugs for less than 3 months. Generation of the TCR library employed RNA extracted from PBMCs. Construction of TCR beta libraries relied on iRepertoire HTBI primers and on Arm-PCR targeting CDR3 regions. TCRdb analysed the multiplex PCR reads with MiXCR anew, one entry per CDR3 protein. The repertoire consists of roughly 440,000 distinct CDR3 sequences, with about a sixth occurring once and the leading ten covering about 25%. These data also formed part of another study, on T cells in Graves' hyperthyroidism and ophthalmopathy.

The sequencing here drew on peripheral blood mononuclear cells (PBMCs), taken at new diagnosis, from a patient treated with antithyroid drugs. The receptor comes from a woman aged 18-30 years with Graves disease.

The CDR3 loop reads CASTQGLQPQHF. CDR3 nucleotides: TGTGCCAGCACCCAGGGTTTACAGCCCCAGCATTTT. The chain joins TRBV12-3 or TRBV12-4 to TRBJ1-5; tentative D call: TRBD1 (5 bases). Trimming removed 7 bases from V and 7 bases from J, with 11 bases in between. The CDR3 is made up of 12 amino acids.